Listed below are T cell receptor beta chains from one sample, sequenced in a study of shared clonotypes between healthy human individuals. Profiling relied on immunoSEQ multiplex PCR, and the TCRdb table lists in-frame clones only, not all of them. The table has about 450,000 clones, roughly 77% seen once; the top ten hold roughly an eighth. Sequencing input: PBMCs. All receptors derive from a middle-aged woman in good health. Some clones in this sample may be carry-over from other donors' samples. CDR3s include the opening cysteine and the closing phenylalanine or tryptophan. A D gene is named only where the DNA matches it firmly. Size values are once, few and many counts, or a class for expanded clones, and some rows have none.

j_call v_call d_call clone_size cdr3_aa cdr3_nt
TRBJ2-5 TRBV2 TRBD2 NA CASKGWGLAAWGTQYF TGTGCCAGCAAGGGTTGGGGACTAGCGGCCTGGGGGACCCAGTACTTC
TRBJ2-5 TRBV6-5 NA NA CASSPPGRHQETQYF TGTGCCAGCAGCCCGCCGGGACGGCACCAAGAGACCCAGTACTTC
TRBJ2-6 TRBV6-4 NA NA CASRQESGANVLTF TGTGCCAGCAGACAGGAATCTGGGGCCAACGTCCTGACTTTC
TRBJ1-1 TRBV29-1 TRBD1 NA CSVGQGNTEAFF TGCAGCGTTGGACAGGGGAACACTGAAGCTTTCTTT
TRBJ1-5 TRBV14 NA few CASSQDLTDHQPQHF TGTGCCAGCAGCCAAGATTTGACGGACCATCAGCCCCAGCATTTT
TRBJ2-7 TRBV29-1 NA few CSVDQGDGDEQYF TGCAGCGTTGACCAGGGCGACGGCGACGAGCAGTACTTC
TRBJ2-5 TRBV5-4 NA NA CASSSTRTQYF TGTGCCAGCAGCTCTACTCGGACCCAGTACTTC
TRBJ1-1 TRBV7-9 TRBD1 NA CASRRGQGNTEAFF TGTGCCAGCAGAAGGGGACAGGGGAACACTGAAGCTTTCTTT
TRBJ1-4 TRBV19 NA NA CASSIPAAPNEKLFF TGTGCCAGTAGTATCCCAGCGGCCCCCAATGAAAAACTGTTTTTT
TRBJ2-7 TRBV28 TRBD1 NA CASSLTGASYEQYF TGTGCCAGCAGCTTAACAGGGGCTTCCTACGAGCAGTACTTC
TRBJ2-2 TRBV7-8 NA NA CATGGDGRRTGELFF TGTGCCACCGGTGGGGACGGGAGAAGAACCGGGGAGCTGTTTTTT
TRBJ1-5 TRBV29-1 TRBD1 few CSSRRTGGYGVNQPQHF TGCAGCTCGAGGAGAACAGGGGGTTATGGGGTTAATCAGCCCCAGCATTTT
TRBJ2-1 TRBV5-1 TRBD1 NA CASSYWTGGSEQFF TGCGCCAGCAGCTACTGGACAGGGGGTAGTGAGCAGTTCTTC
TRBJ1-5 TRBV28 NA NA CASSNAGGNNQPQHF TGTGCCAGCAGCAACGCGGGGGGGAACAATCAGCCCCAGCATTTT
TRBJ2-3 TRBV18 TRBD2 NA CASSPRGLAGVADTQYF TGTGCCAGCTCACCACGTGGACTAGCGGGAGTCGCAGATACGCAGTATTTT
TRBJ2-3 TRBV27 TRBD2 NA CASRETSGNTDTQYF TGTGCCAGCAGGGAGACTAGCGGAAACACAGATACGCAGTATTTT
TRBJ2-5 TRBV5-4 NA NA CASSPPVGSQETQYF TGTGCCAGCAGCCCGCCGGTTGGCAGTCAAGAGACCCAGTACTTC
TRBJ1-4 TRBV27 NA NA CASSPTGTLGEKLFF TGTGCCAGCAGTCCTACAGGGACATTAGGTGAAAAACTGTTCTTT
TRBJ2-7 TRBV9 NA NA CASSGGTQREQYF TGTGCCAGCAGCGGGGGAACACAGAGAGAGCAGTACTTC
TRBJ1-4 TRBV28 NA NA CASSPRGAGEKLFF TGTGCCAGCAGCCCTAGGGGGGCAGGGGAAAAACTGTTTTTT
TRBJ2-1 TRBV7-3 TRBD2 few CASSPRLAGGYTEQFF TGTGCCAGCAGCCCCAGACTAGCGGGAGGTTACACTGAGCAGTTCTTC
TRBJ2-2 TRBV5-5 NA NA CASSTLPGELFF TGTGCCAGCAGCACTCTACCCGGGGAGCTGTTTTTT
TRBJ2-6 TRBV18 NA NA CASSPRASEVRSLSGANVLTF TGTGCCAGCTCACCACGGGCGTCCGAGGTGCGGTCTCTCTCTGGGGCCAACGTCCTGACTTTC